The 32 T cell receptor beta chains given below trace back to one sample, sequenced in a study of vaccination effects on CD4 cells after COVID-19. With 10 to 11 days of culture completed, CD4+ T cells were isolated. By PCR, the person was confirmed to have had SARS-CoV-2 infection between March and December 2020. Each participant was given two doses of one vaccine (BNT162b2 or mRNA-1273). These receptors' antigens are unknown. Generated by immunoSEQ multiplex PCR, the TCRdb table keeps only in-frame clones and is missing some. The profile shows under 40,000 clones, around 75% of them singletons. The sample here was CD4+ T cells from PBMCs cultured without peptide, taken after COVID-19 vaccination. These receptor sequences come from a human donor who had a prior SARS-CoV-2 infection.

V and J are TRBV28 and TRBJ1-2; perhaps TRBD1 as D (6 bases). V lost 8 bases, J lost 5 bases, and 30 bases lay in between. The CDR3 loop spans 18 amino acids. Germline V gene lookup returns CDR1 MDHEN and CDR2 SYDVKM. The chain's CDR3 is CASWENRARGGSAYGYTF. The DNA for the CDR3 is TGTGCCAGCTGGGAGAACAGGGCACGGGGGGGAAGCGCTTATGGCTACACCTTC.

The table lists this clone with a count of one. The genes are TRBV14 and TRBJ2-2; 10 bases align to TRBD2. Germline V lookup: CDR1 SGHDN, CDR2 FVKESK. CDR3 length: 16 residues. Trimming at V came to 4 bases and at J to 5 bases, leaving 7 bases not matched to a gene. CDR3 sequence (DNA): TGTGCCAGCAGCCGAACTAGCGGGGTAATGACCGGGGAGCTGTTTTTT. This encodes CASSRTSGVMTGELFF.

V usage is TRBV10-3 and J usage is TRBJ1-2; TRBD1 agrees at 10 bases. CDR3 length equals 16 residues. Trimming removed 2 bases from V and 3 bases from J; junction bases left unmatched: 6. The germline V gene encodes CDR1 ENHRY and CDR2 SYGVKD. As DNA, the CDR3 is TGTGCCATCAGTGAGGGAGGGGACAGGGGAGACTATGGCTACACCTTC. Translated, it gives CAISEGGDRGDYGYTF.

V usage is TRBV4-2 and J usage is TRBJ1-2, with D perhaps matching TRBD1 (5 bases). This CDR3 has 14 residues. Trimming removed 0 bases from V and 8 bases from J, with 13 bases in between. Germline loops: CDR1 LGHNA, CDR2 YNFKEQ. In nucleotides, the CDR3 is TGTGCCAGCAGCCAAGAGGGGCGGGTGGGGGGCTACACCTTC. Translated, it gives CASSQEGRVGGYTF.

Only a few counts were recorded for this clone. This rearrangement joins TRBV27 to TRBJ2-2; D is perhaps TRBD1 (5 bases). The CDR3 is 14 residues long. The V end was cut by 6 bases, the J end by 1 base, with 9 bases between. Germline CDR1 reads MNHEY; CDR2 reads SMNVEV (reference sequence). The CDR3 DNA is TGTGCCAGCAGACCAACAGGGAACACCGGGGAGCTGTTTTTT. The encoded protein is CASRPTGNTGELFF.

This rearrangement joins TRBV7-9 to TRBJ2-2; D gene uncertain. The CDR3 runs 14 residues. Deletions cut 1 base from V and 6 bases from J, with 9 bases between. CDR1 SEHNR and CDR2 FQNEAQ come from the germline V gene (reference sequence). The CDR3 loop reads CASSLDGWPGELFF. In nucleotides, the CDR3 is TGTGCCAGCAGCTTAGATGGGTGGCCCGGGGAGCTGTTTTTT.

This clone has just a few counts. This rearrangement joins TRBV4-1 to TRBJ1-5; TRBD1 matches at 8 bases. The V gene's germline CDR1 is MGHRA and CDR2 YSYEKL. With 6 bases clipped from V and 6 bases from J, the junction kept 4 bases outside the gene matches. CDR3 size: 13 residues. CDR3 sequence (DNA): TGCGCCAGCAGTCTAACAGGGGGTCAGCCCCAGCATTTT. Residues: CASSLTGGQPQHF.

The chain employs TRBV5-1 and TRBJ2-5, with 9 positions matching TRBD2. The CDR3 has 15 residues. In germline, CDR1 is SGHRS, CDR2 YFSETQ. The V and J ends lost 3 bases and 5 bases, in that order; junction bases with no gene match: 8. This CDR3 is CASSSGTSFVETQYF. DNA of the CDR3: TGCGCCAGCAGCTCCGGGACTAGCTTCGTGGAGACCCAGTACTTC.

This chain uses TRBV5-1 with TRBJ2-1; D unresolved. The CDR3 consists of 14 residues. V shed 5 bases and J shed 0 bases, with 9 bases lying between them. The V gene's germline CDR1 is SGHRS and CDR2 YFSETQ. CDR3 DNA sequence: TGCGCCAGCAGTCTACAGAGCTCCTACAATGAGCAGTTCTTC. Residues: CASSLQSSYNEQFF.

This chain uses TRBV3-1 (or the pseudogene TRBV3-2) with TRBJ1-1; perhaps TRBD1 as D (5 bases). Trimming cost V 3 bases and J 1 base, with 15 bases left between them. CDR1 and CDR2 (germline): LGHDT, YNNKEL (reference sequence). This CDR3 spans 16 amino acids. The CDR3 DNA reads TGTGCCAGCAGCCACTGGGACCGTGGCGGGAACACTGAAGCTTTCTTT. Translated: CASSHWDRGGNTEAFF.

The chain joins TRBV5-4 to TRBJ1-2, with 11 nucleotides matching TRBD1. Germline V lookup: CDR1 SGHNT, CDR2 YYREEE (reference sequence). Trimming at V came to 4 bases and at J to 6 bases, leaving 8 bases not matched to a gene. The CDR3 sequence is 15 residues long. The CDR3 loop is CASSIPDRGPDGYTF. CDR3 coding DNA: TGTGCCAGCAGCATTCCGGACAGGGGGCCTGATGGCTACACCTTC.

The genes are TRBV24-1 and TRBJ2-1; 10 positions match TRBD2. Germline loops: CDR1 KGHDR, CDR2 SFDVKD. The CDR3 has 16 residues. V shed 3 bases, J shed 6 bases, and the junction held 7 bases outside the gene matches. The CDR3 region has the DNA TGTGCCACCAGTGATAAAGGGACTAGCGAATTCAATGAGCAGTTCTTC. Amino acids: CATSDKGTSEFNEQFF.

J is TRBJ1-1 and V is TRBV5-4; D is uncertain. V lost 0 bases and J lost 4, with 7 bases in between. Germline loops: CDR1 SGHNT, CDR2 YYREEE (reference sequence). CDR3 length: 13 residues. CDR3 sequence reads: CASSLGGSTEAFF. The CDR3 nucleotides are TGTGCCAGCAGCTTGGGTGGCAGCACTGAAGCTTTCTTT.

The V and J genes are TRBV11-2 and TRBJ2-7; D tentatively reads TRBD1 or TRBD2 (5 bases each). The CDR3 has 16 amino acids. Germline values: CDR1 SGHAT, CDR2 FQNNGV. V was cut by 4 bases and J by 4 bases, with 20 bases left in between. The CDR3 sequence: CASSSPPGRGIYEQYF. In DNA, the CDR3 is TGTGCCAGCAGCTCACCCCCAGGTCGGGGCATTTACGAGCAGTACTTC.

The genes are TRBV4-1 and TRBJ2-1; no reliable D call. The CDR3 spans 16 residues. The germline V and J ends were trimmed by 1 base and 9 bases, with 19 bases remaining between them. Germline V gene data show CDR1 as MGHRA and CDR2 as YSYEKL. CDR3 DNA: TGCGCCAGCAGCCAAGTCGACATGGGCCTTTTTAGTGAGCAGTTCTTC. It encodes CASSQVDMGLFSEQFF.

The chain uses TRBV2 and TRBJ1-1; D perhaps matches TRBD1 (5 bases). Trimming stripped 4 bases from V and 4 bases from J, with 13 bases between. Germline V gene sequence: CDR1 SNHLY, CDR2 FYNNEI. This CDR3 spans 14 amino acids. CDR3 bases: TGTGCCAGCAGTGTACAGGCCCGGAGCACTGAAGCTTTCTTT. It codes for CASSVQARSTEAFF.

In nucleotides, the CDR3 is TGCGCCAGCAGCTTGCCGGCTAGCGGGGCTTACAATGAGCAGTTCTTC. Amino acid sequence: CASSLPASGAYNEQFF. The chain links TRBV5-1 to TRBJ2-1; TRBD2 aligns across 9 bases. Germline trimming cut 1 base from V and 4 bases from J; bases unmatched to any gene: 6. Germline V CDR1 and CDR2: SGHRS, YFSETQ. The CDR3 is made up of 16 amino acids.

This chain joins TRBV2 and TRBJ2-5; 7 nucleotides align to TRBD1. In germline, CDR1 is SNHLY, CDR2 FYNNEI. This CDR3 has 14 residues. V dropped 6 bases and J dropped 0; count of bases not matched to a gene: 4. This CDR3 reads CASRVQGNQETQYF. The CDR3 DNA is TGTGCCAGCAGGGTACAGGGGAACCAAGAGACCCAGTACTTC.

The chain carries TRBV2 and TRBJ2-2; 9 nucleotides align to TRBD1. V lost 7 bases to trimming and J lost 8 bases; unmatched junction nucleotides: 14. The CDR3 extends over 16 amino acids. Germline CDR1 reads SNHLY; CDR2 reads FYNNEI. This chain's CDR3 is CASTTPGQGSVGELFF. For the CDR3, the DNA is TGTGCCAGCACGACTCCGGGACAGGGATCGGTTGGGGAGCTGTTTTTT. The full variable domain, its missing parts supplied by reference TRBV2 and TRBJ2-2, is EPEVTQTPSHQVTQMGQEVILRCVPISNHLYFYWYRQILGQKVEFLVSFYNNEISEKSEIFDDQFSVERPDGSNFTLKIRSTKLEDSAMYFCASTTPGQGSVGELFFGEGSRLTVL.

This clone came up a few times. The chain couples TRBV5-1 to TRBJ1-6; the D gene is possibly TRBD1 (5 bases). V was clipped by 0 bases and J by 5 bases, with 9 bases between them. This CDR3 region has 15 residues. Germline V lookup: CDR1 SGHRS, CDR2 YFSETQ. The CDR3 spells CASSLARVNNSPLHF. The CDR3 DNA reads TGCGCCAGCAGCTTGGCCAGGGTGAATAATTCACCCCTCCACTTT.

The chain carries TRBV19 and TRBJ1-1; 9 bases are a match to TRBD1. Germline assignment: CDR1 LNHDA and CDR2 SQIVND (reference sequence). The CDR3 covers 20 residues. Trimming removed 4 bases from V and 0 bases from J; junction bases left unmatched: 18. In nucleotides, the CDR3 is TGTGCCAGTAGTAGGATCTACACCGGGACAGGGTGGGCGCTGAACACTGAAGCTTTCTTT. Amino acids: CASSRIYTGTGWALNTEAFF.

The CDR3 here is CASSLGLAGGRSYEQYF. DNA for the CDR3: TGTGCCAGCAGCTTGGGACTAGCGGGAGGGAGATCCTACGAGCAGTACTTC. The chain is built from TRBV5-6 and TRBJ2-7, with 14 nucleotides matching TRBD2. The CDR3 loop spans 17 amino acids. Germline values: CDR1 SGHDT, CDR2 YYEEEE. The ends lost 0 bases at V and 1 base at J; junction bases unmatched: 3.

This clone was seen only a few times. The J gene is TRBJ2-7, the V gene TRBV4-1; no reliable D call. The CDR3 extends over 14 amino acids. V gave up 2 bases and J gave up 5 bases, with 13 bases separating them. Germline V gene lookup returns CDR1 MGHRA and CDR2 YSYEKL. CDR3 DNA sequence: TGCGCCAGCAGCCAACTCCGTGTATCCCACGAGCAGTACTTC. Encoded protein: CASSQLRVSHEQYF.

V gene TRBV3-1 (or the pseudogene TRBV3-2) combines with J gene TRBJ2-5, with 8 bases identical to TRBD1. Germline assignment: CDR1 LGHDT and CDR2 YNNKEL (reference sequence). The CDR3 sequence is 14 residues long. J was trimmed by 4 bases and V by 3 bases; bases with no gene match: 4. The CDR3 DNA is TGTGCCAGCAGCCAGGAGGACAGGGCAGAGACCCAGTACTTC. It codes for CASSQEDRAETQYF.

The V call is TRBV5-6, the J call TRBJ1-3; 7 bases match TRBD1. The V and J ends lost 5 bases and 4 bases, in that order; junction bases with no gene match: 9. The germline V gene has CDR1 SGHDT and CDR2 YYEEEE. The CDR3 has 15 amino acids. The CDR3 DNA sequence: TGTGCCAGCAGTTCCGACGGGACAGCCGGAAACACCATATATTTT. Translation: CASSSDGTAGNTIYF.

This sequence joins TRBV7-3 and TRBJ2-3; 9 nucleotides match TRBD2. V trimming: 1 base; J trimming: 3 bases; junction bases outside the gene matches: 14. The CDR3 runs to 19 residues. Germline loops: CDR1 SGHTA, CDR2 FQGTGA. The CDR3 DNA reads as TGTGCCAGCAGCTTAATCGCCAGATCGCTCAGCGGGGGGACAGATACGCAGTATTTT. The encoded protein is CASSLIARSLSGGTDTQYF.

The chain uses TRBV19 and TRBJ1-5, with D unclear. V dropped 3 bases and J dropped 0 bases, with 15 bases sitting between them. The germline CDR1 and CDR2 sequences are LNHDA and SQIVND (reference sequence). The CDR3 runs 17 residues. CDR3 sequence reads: CASSILGFGVSNQPQHF. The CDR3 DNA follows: TGTGCCAGTAGTATCCTCGGCTTTGGGGTTAGCAATCAGCCCCAGCATTTT.

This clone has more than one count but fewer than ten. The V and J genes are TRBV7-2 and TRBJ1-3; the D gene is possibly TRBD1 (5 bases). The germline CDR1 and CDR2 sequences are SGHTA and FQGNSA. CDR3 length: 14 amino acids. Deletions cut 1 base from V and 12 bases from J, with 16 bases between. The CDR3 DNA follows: TGTGCCAGCAGCTTAGACAGACAGTCCTCCGACATATATTTT. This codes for CASSLDRQSSDIYF.

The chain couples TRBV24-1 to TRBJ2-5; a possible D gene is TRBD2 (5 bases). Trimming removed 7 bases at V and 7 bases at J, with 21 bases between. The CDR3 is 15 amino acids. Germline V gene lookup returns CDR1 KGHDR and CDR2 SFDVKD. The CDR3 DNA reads TGTGCCACCAGCCAGCCCCCCGGGGAGAACGGGACCCAGTACTTC. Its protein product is CATSQPPGENGTQYF.

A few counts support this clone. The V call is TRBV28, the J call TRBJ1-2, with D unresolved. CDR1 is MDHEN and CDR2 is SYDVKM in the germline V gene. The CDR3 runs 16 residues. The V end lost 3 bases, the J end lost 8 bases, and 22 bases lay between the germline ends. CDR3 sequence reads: CASSFPGVLGSVGYTF. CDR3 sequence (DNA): TGTGCCAGCAGTTTTCCCGGGGTTCTAGGCTCGGTCGGCTACACCTTC.

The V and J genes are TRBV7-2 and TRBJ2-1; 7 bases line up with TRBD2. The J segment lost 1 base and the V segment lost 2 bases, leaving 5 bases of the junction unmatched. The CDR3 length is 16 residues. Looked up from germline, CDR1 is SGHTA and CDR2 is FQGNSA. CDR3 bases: TGTGCCAGCAGCTTATGGGGCGGGGGTTCCTACAATGAGCAGTTCTTC. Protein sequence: CASSLWGGGSYNEQFF.

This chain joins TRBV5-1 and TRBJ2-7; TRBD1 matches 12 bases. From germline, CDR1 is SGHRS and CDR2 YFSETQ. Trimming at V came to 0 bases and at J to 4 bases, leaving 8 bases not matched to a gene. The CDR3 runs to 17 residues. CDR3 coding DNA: TGCGCCAGCAGCTTGGCCGGGACAGGGGGCGCTGGATACGAGCAGTACTTC. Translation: CASSLAGTGGAGYEQYF.